A single sample gave rise to the 4 T cell receptor beta chains below, sequenced in a study of graft-versus-host responses after intestinal transplantation. Antigens of these TCRs are unknown. The data were produced by immunoSEQ multiplex PCR, yet TCRdb's version contains in-frame clones alone and is incomplete. Among approximately 130,000 clones listed, over 85% were seen once. The sequencing here drew on unstimulated CD4+ T cells sorted from spleen or lymph node cells, taken before intestinal transplant. Receptors originate from a human donor who received an intestinal transplant.

The chain recombines TRBV27 with TRBJ1-2, with D possibly being TRBD1 (5 bases). In germline, CDR1 is MNHEY, CDR2 SMNVEV (reference sequence). The length of the CDR3 is 13 residues. Trimming removed 5 bases at V and 6 bases at J, with 13 bases between. The CDR3 loop reads CASSPRGGHGYTF. The CDR3 DNA is TGTGCCAGCAGTCCCCGTGGGGGTCATGGCTACACCTTC.

The chain joins TRBV7-3 to TRBJ2-2; D unclear. V lost 3 bases to trimming and J lost 6 bases, with 11 bases between them. Germline CDR1 SGHTA, CDR2 FQGTGA. The CDR3 contains 14 residues. The CDR3 bases are TGTGCCAGCAGCTTCAATGCCGCCGCCGGGGAGCTGTTTTTT. Its translation is CASSFNAAAGELFF.

The DNA of the CDR3 is TGCGCCAGCAGCTCAGGGGGGACCACTGAAGCTTTCTTT. Protein product: CASSSGGTTEAFF. V usage is TRBV5-1 and J usage is TRBJ1-1, with 7 bases matching TRBD1. Germline CDR1 SGHRS, CDR2 YFSETQ. V was pared by 3 bases and J by 4 bases, with 3 bases of the junction left unmatched. The CDR3 length is 13 residues.

This sequence joins TRBV7-8 and TRBJ2-2, with D unclear. CDR1 SGHVS and CDR2 FQNEAQ come from the germline V gene. Trimming took off 5 bases at V and 2 bases at J, with 12 bases between the two ends. There are 15 residues in the CDR3. The CDR3 nucleotides read TGTGCCAGCAGCCCCATGGCGGTAAACACCGGGGAGCTGTTTTTT. Its protein product is CASSPMAVNTGELFF. The whole variable domain, filled in from reference TRBV7-8 and TRBJ2-2, reads GAGVSQSPRYKVAKRGQDVALRCDPISGHVSLFWYQQALGQGPEFLTYFQNEAQLDKSGLPSDRFFAERPEGSVSTLKIQRTQQEDSAVYLCASSPMAVNTGELFFGEGSRLTVL.